The clone carrying this T cell receptor (beta chain) was counted a few times. The target antigen is unknown. Before the COVID-19 pandemic, during about 2011-2019, CD4+ T cells were taken from unexposed donors. The sample originates from a study of CD4 T cells in relation to SARS-CoV-2 and coronaviruses. Overall study: The HLA restriction of the shared crossreactive spike epitopes was mapped. Broader study findings: Roughly 65% of donors had memory CD4+ clonotypes crossrecognizing SARS-CoV-2 and common cold coronavirus spike.

Using immunoSEQ multiplex PCR, the repertoire was profiled, and TCRdb retains in-frame clones only, with some absent. This sample has approximately 70,000 clones, with more than 85% found just once. The germline V gene has CDR1 SGHTA and CDR2 FQGTGA. The CDR3 runs to 15 residues. Trimming cost V 6 bases and J 7 bases, with 16 bases left between them. The V call is TRBV7-3, the J call TRBJ1-6; D might be TRBD1 (6 bases). The TCR originated in a human donor in good health. Sequences were obtained from naive CD4+ T cells from PBMCs. Subset of the sample: naive CD4+ T cells isolated by negative enrichment. CDR3 coding DNA: TGTGCCAGCAGAGAAATGGGACATTTAAATTCACCCCTCCACTTT. Translating it yields CASREMGHLNSPLHF.